The present entry profiles one TCR beta chain with its context. The table lists this clonotype with a count of one. Its antigen remains unidentified. No base quality values were provided; no much bigger clone lies one nucleotide off. One read alone is a weak basis. The sample comes from a study of CD8 T cells in Susac syndrome (dated by TCRdb to the late 2010s). About the study as a whole: Whether CD8+ T cell activation and differentiation in Susac syndrome was antigen driven was tested using repertoire sequencing. The full study reports these points: The TCR sequencing and HLA analysis was acknowledged to have included a relatively small number of individuals.

The CDR3 goes from the cysteine to the phenylalanine over 15 residues. The entry retains the CDR3 DNA only, 45 bases that are in frame from base 1. Deletion took 5 bases off V and 6 bases off J, with a span of 17 bases between the germline ends. The germline V gene (reference sequence) specifies SEHNR as CDR1 and FQNEAQ as CDR2. RNA was extracted with the RNeasy kit and roughly 0.45 to 1 ug was reverse transcribed using random hexamers. The immunoSEQ multiplex PCR assay, covering 54 Vbeta and 13 Jbeta segments, was used to amplify TCR beta CDR3 regions. Bias from PCR amplification was corrected by using a synthetic template baseline for primer optimization and for computational correction. The paper's processing steps were these. Reads were annotated to V, D and J genes according to IMGT and were analyzed with immunoSEQ Analyzer, with only productive sequences retained. Clonality was calculated as one minus the Shannon entropy normalized by log2 of the number of productive unique sequences. For each patient and control, public and private clones were evaluated among the 100 most prevalent clones. Clones were defined as Susac-specific when absent from the healthy and MS cohorts, from about 1,100 published viral clones and from other ImmuneACCESS disease sequences. The public reads were reprocessed in TCRdb via fastp at Q25 and MiXCR, keeping in-frame beta chains. Every distinct CDR3 protein forms one entry, paired with its most common genes and DNA. TCRdb's processing, not the authors' own work, is the source of the V and J calls. For this sample there are 150,000 to 200,000 distinct CDR3 sequences; just under 95% appear just once. The ten largest clones add up to over 0.12% of the sample.

Peripheral blood CD8+ and CD4+ T cells from healthy donors, Susac syndrome patients and multiple sclerosis patients were profiled using high-throughput TCR beta sequencing. Healthy donors were age- and sex-matched controls. Bulk CD8+ and CD4+ T cells were purified by magnetic negative isolation, whereas CD8+ TEMRA cells were enriched by FACS. Blood was drawn into EDTA tubes, processed within 24 hours, and PBMCs were isolated by density gradient centrifugation. PBMCs intended for TCR sequencing were frozen in liquid nitrogen and were later thawed in a 37 degrees C water bath. The sorted or isolated CD4+, CD8+ and CD8+ TEMRA cells had a purity of 90% or higher.

The rearrangement combines TRBV7-9 with TRBJ2-1; the D match is possibly TRBD1 or TRBD2, with 5 bases aligned in each. The sequencing input was CD4+ T cells from PBMCs. The TCR was taken from a human donor in good health. This receptor has the CDR3 CASSPRLLGANEQFF. The DNA reads as follows: TGTGCCAGCAGCCCCCGACTACTAGGGGCCAATGAGCAGTTCTTC.